This T cell receptor (beta chain) was recorded in a study of Graves' ophthalmopathy and Graves' hyperthyroidism. As for the study in general: Ophthalmopathy not arising within 18 months of follow-up defined hyperthyroidism as stable.

Patients newly diagnosed with hyperthyroidism, under 2 months' duration, were aged 18 to 65, the study reports. Patients were left out if they had other autoimmune diseases, uncontrolled infections, pregnancy or lactation. Many counts were recorded for this clonotype. Its matching antigen is unknown. Points from the study as a whole: Most thyroid clonotypes with frequency above 0.001 were detected in blood too.

RNA served as the template for amplifying TCR beta CDR3 regions. First-round RT-PCR employed HTBI primers, with a second-round multiplex PCR after it. TCRdb reprocessed the multiplex PCR reads with MiXCR, giving one entry per CDR3 protein. The data hold around 1.1 million distinct CDR3 sequences, with 35% to 45% observed a single time. Losses at the gene ends were 4 bases for V and 1 base for J; bases not matched to a gene: 6. The CDR3 is made up of 15 amino acids. From germline, CDR1 is SGHRS and CDR2 YFSETQ. What was sequenced was peripheral blood or thyroid tissue (not recorded which). The origin of this receptor is an adult man with Graves' hyperthyroidism. The chain links TRBV5-1 to TRBJ1-2, with 8 bases lining up with TRBD1. The DNA of the CDR3 is TGCGCCAGCAGCCCTTGGACAGGGAGTAACTATGGCTACACCTTC. It is translated as CASSPWTGSNYGYTF.